These 25 T cell receptor beta chains came from one sample sequenced in a study of regulatory and conventional T cells in RAG deficiency. Some clones are missing from TCRdb's copy, which holds only in-frame ones; the method was immunoSEQ multiplex PCR. Found here are around 31,000 clones, about 90% of them singletons; the top ten hold 4.5% to 5.5%. This sample also belongs to another study, concerning regulatory T cells. That source notes: The PCR used 52 TRBV and 13 TRBJ primers.

Specimen: CD8+ T cells sorted from blood. These receptors were collected from a human donor in good health.

J is TRBJ1-5 and V is TRBV6-1, with 9 bases that match TRBD1. J was trimmed by 7 bases and V by 6 bases; bases with no gene match: 10. CDR1 and CDR2 from the germline V gene are MNHNS and SASEGT. The CDR3 loop spans 15 amino acids. CDR3 residues: CASRPGTGTRQPQHF. DNA of the CDR3: TGTGCCAGCAGACCCGGGACAGGGACGAGGCAGCCCCAGCATTTT.

This clone is labeled as medium-sized (0.01 to 0.1%). CDR3 DNA sequence: TGTGCCAGCAGCCAAGTGGAACAGAGCGAGCAGTACTTC. As protein: CASSQVEQSEQYF. The V gene is TRBV14, the J gene TRBJ2-7; D is unclear. Trimming took 1 base from V and 6 from J, leaving 10 bases between them. The CDR3 extends over 13 amino acids. Germline assignment: CDR1 SGHDN and CDR2 FVKESK.

The V gene is TRBV29-1, the J gene TRBJ2-5; tentatively, D is TRBD1 (6 bases). This CDR3 comprises 15 residues. Trimming took off 3 bases at V and 4 bases at J, with 18 bases between the two ends. The germline CDR1 and CDR2 sequences are SQVTM and ANQGSEA. The chain's CDR3 is CSVEGRQRGSETQYF. The CDR3 bases are TGCAGCGTTGAGGGGAGACAGAGGGGGTCAGAGACCCAGTACTTC.

V gene TRBV6-1 combines with J gene TRBJ2-7; D is possibly TRBD2 (6 bases). CDR1 is MNHNS, CDR2 SASEGT, per germline. The CDR3 runs 14 residues. V lost 1 base to trimming and J lost 3 bases, with 10 bases between them. In nucleotides, the CDR3 is TGTGCCAGCAGTGAAGTCAGGGAGGTCTACGAGCAGTACTTC. Translated, it gives CASSEVREVYEQYF.

The chain couples TRBV9 to TRBJ2-7; 11 bases match TRBD2. Germline trimming cut 3 bases from V and 1 base from J; bases unmatched to any gene: 3. CDR3 length equals 15 residues. The germline gives CDR1 SGDLS, CDR2 YYNGEE. For the CDR3, the DNA is TGTGCCAGCAGCGAGGGACTAGCGGATTCCTACGAGCAGTACTTC. Protein product: CASSEGLADSYEQYF.

This clone was observed a single time. The V and J genes are TRBV27 and TRBJ2-7; no clear D. The CDR3 has 12 residues. Germline lookup yields CDR1 MNHEY and CDR2 SMNVEV (reference sequence). V lost 1 base to trimming and J lost 3 bases, with 4 bases between them. As DNA, the CDR3 is TGTGCCAGCAGTTTATTCGGCTACGAGCAGTACTTC. Its protein product is CASSLFGYEQYF.

The gene calls are TRBV4-3 and TRBJ1-5; D is uncertain. With 0 bases removed from V and 0 bases from J, the gap between germline ends came to 6 bases. Looked up from germline, CDR1 is LGHNA and CDR2 is YSLEER. CDR3 size: 15 residues. The CDR3 region is CASSQDQNSNQPQHF. The CDR3 bases are TGCGCCAGCAGCCAAGACCAGAATAGCAATCAGCCCCAGCATTTT.

The rearrangement joins TRBV6-5 to TRBJ1-5; D is undetermined. The CDR3 has 15 residues. Looked up from germline, CDR1 is MNHEY and CDR2 is SVGAGI. V was shortened by 0 bases and J by 6 bases, with 12 bases between the two germline ends. CDR3 loop: CASSYSKQLSQPQHF. The CDR3 nucleotides are TGTGCCAGCAGTTACTCGAAACAGTTAAGTCAGCCCCAGCATTTT.

This rearrangement joins TRBV27 to TRBJ2-7, with 8 nucleotides matching TRBD1. Germline assignment: CDR1 MNHEY and CDR2 SMNVEV (reference sequence). Trimming cost V 2 bases and J 6 bases; bases outside gene matches: 6. This CDR3 is 14 amino acids long. The CDR3 region has the DNA TGTGCCAGCAGTTTAGACAGGGGAAGTATCGAGCAGTACTTC. It is translated as CASSLDRGSIEQYF.

This chain joins TRBV11-2 and TRBJ2-1, with 9 bases matching TRBD1. CDR1 SGHAT and CDR2 FQNNGV come from the germline V gene. Trimming cost V 7 bases and J 5 bases; bases outside gene matches: 9. The CDR3 loop spans 15 amino acids. The CDR3 DNA follows: TGTGCCAGCACTCCCGACAGGGGGACTAACAATGAGCAGTTCTTC. Translation gives CASTPDRGTNNEQFF.

V gene TRBV18 combines with J gene TRBJ2-5; no clear D. CDR1 is KGHSH and CDR2 is LQKENI in the germline V gene. The V end was cut by 3 bases, the J end by 4 bases, with 15 bases between. This CDR3 comprises 15 residues. CDR3 bases: TGTGCCAGCTCACCTGCTATGTCGGGCGGAGAGACCCAGTACTTC. Translating gives CASSPAMSGGETQYF.

The chain carries TRBV7-9 and TRBJ2-3, with D possibly being TRBD1 (6 bases). In germline, CDR1 is SEHNR, CDR2 FQNEAQ (reference sequence). The V and J ends lost 5 bases and 2 bases respectively, with 14 bases between them. The length of the CDR3 is 15 residues. CDR3 sequence (DNA): TGTGCCAGCAGCCCCCGGACAGCCGACACAGATACGCAGTATTTT. Its translation: CASSPRTADTDTQYF.

This chain joins TRBV29-1 and TRBJ1-2; D possibly corresponds to TRBD1 (6 bases). Germline CDR1 and CDR2: SQVTM and ANQGSEA. V was clipped by 5 bases and J by 4 bases, with 17 bases between them. The CDR3 loop spans 14 amino acids. The CDR3 here is CSVQVGGAFYGYTF. The CDR3 region has the DNA TGCAGCGTTCAAGTCGGGGGGGCTTTCTATGGCTACACCTTC. Variable domain in full (rest from reference TRBV29-1 and TRBJ1-2): SAVISQKPSRDICQRGTSLTIQCQVDSQVTMMFWYRQQPGQSLTLIATANQGSEATYESGFVIDKFPISRPNLTFSTLTVSNMSPEDSSIYLCSVQVGGAFYGYTFGSGTRLTVV.

This clone was recorded only once. This sequence joins TRBV4-1 and TRBJ2-5; TRBD1 matches at 8 bases. The CDR3 consists of 16 residues. Trimming took 0 bases from V and 4 from J; bases not matched to a gene: 7. The germline gives CDR1 MGHRA, CDR2 YSYEKL. CDR3 amino acids: CASSQEARGRGETQYF. The DNA for the CDR3 is TGCGCCAGCAGCCAAGAAGCCAGGGGGCGCGGAGAGACCCAGTACTTC.

This clone was recorded a few times. The chain has TRBV7-3 and TRBJ1-6; D gene ambiguous. CDR1 and CDR2 from the germline V gene are SGHTA and FQGTGA. The length of the CDR3 is 14 residues. The V and J ends lost 3 bases and 10 bases respectively, with 13 bases between them. The CDR3 coding sequence is TGTGCCAGCAGCTTGACCCACCGGGCCTCACCCCTCCACTTT. Translating it yields CASSLTHRASPLHF.

The V and J genes are TRBV2 and TRBJ2-3, with TRBD2 matching 10 bases. Germline trimming cut 2 bases from V and 2 bases from J; bases unmatched to any gene: 10. Germline CDR1 SNHLY, CDR2 FYNNEI. This CDR3 spans 18 amino acids. The CDR3 here is CASSERAGGALPTDTQYF. The CDR3 DNA is TGTGCCAGCAGTGAAAGAGCGGGGGGGGCCCTGCCCACAGATACGCAGTATTTT. Together with reference TRBV2 and TRBJ2-3, the CDR3 gives the full variable domain: EPEVTQTPSHQVTQMGQEVILRCVPISNHLYFYWYRQILGQKVEFLVSFYNNEISEKSEIFDDQFSVERPDGSNFTLKIRSTKLEDSAMYFCASSERAGGALPTDTQYFGPGTRLTVL.

This chain joins TRBV4-1 and TRBJ1-5; possible D gene TRBD1, 6 bases. V lost 3 bases and J lost 2, with 14 bases in between. Germline CDR1 MGHRA, CDR2 YSYEKL. There are 16 residues in the CDR3. CDR3 sequence: CASSQSGAVGNQPQHF. DNA of the CDR3: TGCGCCAGCAGCCAGTCAGGGGCGGTTGGCAATCAGCCCCAGCATTTT.

The V gene is TRBV28, the J gene TRBJ1-2; TRBD1 might be the D (5 bases). The germline gives CDR1 MDHEN, CDR2 SYDVKM. V lost 7 bases to trimming and J lost 1 base, with 25 bases between them. CDR3 length: 18 amino acids. The CDR3 reads CASNLRVRGPLINYGYTF. The CDR3 region has the DNA TGTGCCAGCAACCTGAGGGTACGGGGACCGTTGATTAACTATGGCTACACCTTC.

J is TRBJ1-2 and V is TRBV30, with D possibly matching TRBD1 (5 bases). The CDR3 runs to 15 residues. The V and J ends lost 3 bases and 0 bases respectively, with 14 bases between them. The germline V gene encodes CDR1 GTSNPN and CDR2 SVGIG (reference sequence). CDR3 sequence (DNA): TGTGCCTGGAGCTCCTGGGGGGATTCTAACTATGGCTACACCTTC. Encoded protein: CAWSSWGDSNYGYTF.

This chain links TRBV19 with TRBJ1-6, with D possibly TRBD1 on 6 matching bases. The V gene's germline CDR1 is LNHDA and CDR2 SQIVND (reference sequence). Trimming shortened V by 5 bases and J by 8 bases, and 16 bases separated the two germline ends. CDR3 length: 15 residues. The CDR3 loop reads CASSEYRGGDSPLHF. The CDR3 DNA reads as TGTGCCAGTAGTGAATACCGTGGGGGCGATTCACCCCTCCACTTT.

The chain has TRBV6-5 and TRBJ1-4; 7 positions match TRBD1. Germline-derived CDR1 and CDR2 are MNHEY and SVGAGI. J lost 3 bases, V lost 4 bases, and 5 bases had no gene match. This CDR3 is built from 15 residues. This CDR3 reads CASSSQGNPNEKLFF. The CDR3 nucleotides are TGTGCCAGCAGTTCACAGGGGAATCCTAATGAAAAACTGTTTTTT.

V gene TRBV27 combines with J gene TRBJ2-5; D not certain. CDR1 and CDR2 from the germline V gene are MNHEY and SMNVEV (reference sequence). V lost 0 bases and J 5 bases, leaving 4 bases between the germline ends. The CDR3 is made up of 12 amino acids. This CDR3 reads CASSLSGETQYF. As DNA, the CDR3 is TGTGCCAGCAGTTTATCGGGGGAGACCCAGTACTTC.

The chain combines TRBV19 with TRBJ2-1; 10 bases fit TRBD1. The CDR3 is 17 residues long. Unmatched junction bases numbered 15, after V lost 8 bases and J lost 5 bases. The germline CDR1 and CDR2 sequences are LNHDA and SQIVND (reference sequence). The CDR3 bases are TGTGCCAGTCGGCCGCGAGAACCGGGACAGGGGAACAATGAGCAGTTCTTC. Its translation is CASRPREPGQGNNEQFF.

This clone was counted a few times. V is TRBV6-6 and J is TRBJ2-7; D ambiguous. This CDR3 comprises 13 residues. Deletions cut 0 bases from V and 12 bases from J, with 15 bases between. The V gene's germline CDR1 is MNHNY and CDR2 SVGAGI (reference sequence). The CDR3 spells CASSYSAAVPWYF. DNA of the CDR3: TGTGCCAGCAGTTACTCGGCGGCAGTTCCGTGGTACTTC.

V gene TRBV2 combines with J gene TRBJ1-1; D gene uncertain. Trimming shortened V by 8 bases and J by 10 bases, and 14 bases separated the two germline ends. This CDR3 contains 11 residues. The germline V gene has CDR1 SNHLY and CDR2 FYNNEI. The DNA of the CDR3 is TGTGCCAGCCCCCTGGTTGTCGGAGCTTTCTTT. Protein sequence: CASPLVVGAFF. The complete variable domain, with remaining parts taken from reference TRBV2 and TRBJ1-1, reads EPEVTQTPSHQVTQMGQEVILRCVPISNHLYFYWYRQILGQKVEFLVSFYNNEISEKSEIFDDQFSVERPDGSNFTLKIRSTKLEDSAMYFCASPLVVGAFFGQGTRLTVV.